Listed here are 25 T cell receptor beta chains from one sample, sequenced in a study of spatial heterogeneity in lung cancer. This sample's time point: blood at routine non-recurrence follow-up after resection. TCRdb used MiXCR to reprocess the 5' RACE reads, holding one entry per CDR3 protein. The sample contains around 44,000 distinct CDR3 sequences, about 10% of which appear only once. Sequencing used PBMCs, obtained at follow-up. Every receptor here comes from a female donor with early-stage non-small cell lung cancer.

Details on this clonotype: A much larger clone is a single base away; this may be a read error. The chain recombines TRBV12-3 or TRBV12-4 with TRBJ2-5, with a weak D call TRBD1 (6 bases). V lost 5 bases and J 10 bases, leaving 23 bases between the germline ends. CDR3 length: 15 amino acids. CDR3 loop: CASSLGTMGSSSQYF. The CDR3, as DNA: TGTGCCAGCAGTCTAGGGACAATGGGCTCGTCGAGCCAGTACTTC.

Concerning this clonotype: A much larger clonotype is one base distant, so this may be a read error. The V and J genes are TRBV12-3 or TRBV12-4 and TRBJ1-2; possible D gene TRBD1, 6 bases. There are 13 residues in the CDR3. In DNA, the CDR3 is TGTGCCAGCAGTGAGACAGGCAACTATGGCTACCCCTTC. Translating it yields CASSETGNYGYPF.

The rearrangement links TRBV20-1 to TRBJ2-1; D is undetermined. The CDR3 contains 11 residues. Between the trimmed V and J ends, which lost 5 bases and 10 bases, there was a span of 12 bases. CDR1 and CDR2 from the germline V gene are DFQATT and SNEGSKA (reference sequence). The CDR3 reads CSAQTSDEQFF. CDR3 sequence (DNA): TGCAGTGCTCAGACAAGCGACGAGCAGTTCTTC.

This clonotype appeared many times. V and J are TRBV24-1 and TRBJ2-1, with D possibly being TRBD1 (6 bases). Germline CDR1 KGHDR, CDR2 SFDVKD. The ends were cut back, 4 bases at V and 10 bases at J, with 22 bases in the middle. The length of the CDR3 is 16 residues. The CDR3 loop is CATSDPSPGESREQFF. The CDR3 DNA sequence: TGTGCCACCAGTGACCCATCTCCAGGGGAATCGCGGGAGCAGTTCTTC.

The chain joins TRBV5-1 to TRBJ1-5; 9 bases match TRBD1. Germline CDR1 SGHRS, CDR2 YFSETQ. Trimming cost V 2 bases and J 6 bases; bases outside gene matches: 6. This CDR3 has 15 amino acids. Here the CDR3 reads CASSFGTGSRQPQHF. The CDR3 nucleotides read TGCGCCAGCAGCTTCGGGACAGGGTCGCGTCAGCCCCAGCATTTT.

The sample holds a few counts of this clonotype. V is TRBV2 and J is TRBJ2-1; possible D gene TRBD1, 6 bases. The V end lost 4 bases, the J end lost 8 bases, and 15 bases lay between the germline ends. This CDR3 is 14 amino acids long. CDR1 is SNHLY, CDR2 FYNNEI, per germline. As DNA, the CDR3 is TGTGCCAGCAGTGTGGGGGCCTGGCCCGATGAGCAGTTCTTC. Amino acid sequence: CASSVGAWPDEQFF.

This clonotype has ten or more counts. This rearrangement joins TRBV7-3 to TRBJ2-2, with 9 bases identical to TRBD2. The trim removed 5 bases at V and 4 bases at J, leaving 5 bases unmatched. Germline-derived CDR1 and CDR2 are SGHTA and FQGTGA. The CDR3 length is 15 residues. CDR3 protein: CASSPSGESTGELFF. CDR3 DNA: TGTGCCAGCAGCCCTAGCGGGGAGTCCACCGGGGAGCTGTTTTTT. Filled out from reference TRBV7-3 and TRBJ2-2, the complete variable domain reads GAGVSQTPSNKVTEKGKYVELRCDPISGHTALYWYRQSLGQGPEFLIYFQGTGAADDSGLPNDRFFAVRPEGSVSTLKIQRTERGDSAVYLCASSPSGESTGELFFGEGSRLTVL.

Ten or more counts support this clonotype. The chain couples TRBV7-3 to TRBJ2-2; D is ambiguous. The length of the CDR3 is 13 residues. CDR1 and CDR2 (germline): SGHTA, FQGTGA. V dropped 1 base and J dropped 7 bases, with 7 bases sitting between them. The DNA for the CDR3 is TGTGCCAGCAGCTTAAGTCAAGGCGGGGAGCTGTTTTTT. This gives the protein CASSLSQGGELFF.

This clonotype was picked up a small number of times. The chain is built from TRBV29-1 and TRBJ2-7; possibly TRBD1 for D (5 bases). V was clipped by 4 bases and J by 3 bases, with 13 bases between them. Per germline, CDR1 SQVTM and CDR2 ANQGSEA. This CDR3 has 13 residues. CDR3 sequence reads: CSVADTTLYEQYF. DNA of the CDR3: TGCAGCGTTGCGGACACCACTCTCTACGAGCAGTACTTC.

By frequency in the sample, this clonotype is medium-sized. The V and J genes are TRBV29-1 and TRBJ2-7; TRBD1 matches at 8 bases. Germline CDR1 SQVTM, CDR2 ANQGSEA. V gave up 3 bases and J gave up 7 bases; unmatched junction bases: 11. CDR3 length: 14 residues. CDR3 sequence reads: CSVDAGQGLGEQYF. For the CDR3, the DNA is TGCAGCGTTGACGCCGGACAGGGTCTGGGGGAGCAGTACTTC.

Worth noting for this clonotype: With a much larger clone just one base away, this may be a read error. The V and J genes are TRBV7-7 and TRBJ2-5, with 10 bases that match TRBD2. There are 17 residues in the CDR3. Germline CDR1 is SSHAT and CDR2 is FNYEAQ (reference sequence). CDR3 loop: CASSLGPSGGFEETQYF. CDR3 coding DNA: TGTGCTAGCAGCTTAGGGCCTAGCGGGGGTTTTGAAGAGACCCAGTACTTC.

This clonotype came up a few times. The chain is built from TRBV7-8 and TRBJ1-5; D may be TRBD1 (5 bases). Germline V gene lookup returns CDR1 SGHVS and CDR2 FQNEAQ. The CDR3 runs 15 residues. V dropped 3 bases and J dropped 2 bases, with 11 bases sitting between them. CDR3 nucleotides: TGTGCCAGCAGCTTTGGGGGAAGCGGCAATCAGCCCCAGCATTTT. Its translation is CASSFGGSGNQPQHF.

CDR3 sequence (DNA): TGTGCCAGCAGCCCCGGCCCCTATGGCTACACCTTC. Encoded protein: CASSPGPYGYTF. V is TRBV3-1 and J is TRBJ1-2; D gene unclear. Trimming took off 4 bases at V and 4 bases at J, with 7 bases between the two ends. This CDR3 contains 12 residues. The germline gives CDR1 LGHDT, CDR2 YNNKEL (reference sequence). The complete variable domain, with remaining parts taken from reference TRBV3-1 and TRBJ1-2, reads DTAVSQTPKYLVTQMGNDKSIKCEQNLGHDTMYWYKQDSKKFLKIMFSYNNKELIINETVPNRFSPKSPDKAHLNLHINSLELGDSAVYFCASSPGPYGYTFGSGTRLTVV.

This clonotype was counted a few times. J is TRBJ2-3 and V is TRBV29-1; D ambiguous. Trimming cost V 0 bases and J 6 bases, with 4 bases left between them. The germline V gene encodes CDR1 SQVTM and CDR2 ANQGSEA. The length of the CDR3 is 11 residues. The CDR3 DNA reads TGCAGCGTTGAAGATCTGGATACGCAGTATTTT. Amino acids: CSVEDLDTQYF.

Points on this clonotype: The junction differs from germline at one of its ends, possibly a read error. The CDR3 loop is CTSSLGLQETQYF. The CDR3 DNA is TGTACCAGCAGCCTGGGACTACAAGAGACCCAGTACTTC. V is TRBV28 and J is TRBJ2-5, with 7 bases aligning to TRBD2. The V gene's germline CDR1 is MDHEN and CDR2 SYDVKM. CDR3 size: 13 residues.

This clonotype has at least ten counts. V gene TRBV7-2 combines with J gene TRBJ2-7; D is possibly TRBD2 (5 bases). Looked up from germline, CDR1 is SGHTA and CDR2 is FQGNSA. V lost 2 bases to trimming and J lost 2 bases, with 7 bases between them. The CDR3 is made up of 13 amino acids. The CDR3 sequence: CASSLQRTYEQYF. The DNA for the CDR3 is TGTGCCAGCAGCTTACAGCGGACCTACGAGCAGTACTTC. Complete variable domain (other parts from reference TRBV7-2 and TRBJ2-7): GAGVSQSPSNKVTEKGKDVELRCDPISGHTALYWYRQSLGQGLEFLIYFQGNSAPDKSGLPSDRFSAERTGGSVSTLTIQRTQQEDSAVYLCASSLQRTYEQYFGPGTRLTVT.

This clonotype occurred many times. The chain uses TRBV10-3 and TRBJ2-7; D gene ambiguous. CDR3 length equals 13 residues. Trimming removed 2 bases at V and 4 bases at J, with 9 bases between. Germline V lookup: CDR1 ENHRY, CDR2 SYGVKD. CDR3 nucleotide sequence: TGTGCCATCAGTGAGACCGTACAATACGAGCAGTACTTC. The encoded protein is CAISETVQYEQYF.

This clonotype was seen many times. V gene TRBV14 combines with J gene TRBJ1-5; D gene ambiguous. Trimming took 3 bases from V and 4 from J, leaving 7 bases between them. CDR3 length: 13 amino acids. Germline lookup yields CDR1 SGHDN and CDR2 FVKESK. The CDR3 is CASSQGINQPQHF. CDR3 bases: TGTGCCAGCAGCCAGGGCATTAATCAGCCCCAGCATTTT.

This clonotype was recorded many times. The conserved closing phenylalanine or tryptophan is absent in this CDR3, likely reflecting a read error. It is unclear where the CDR3 begins or ends on the DNA, so no DNA is shown, and the CDR3 is as TCRdb lists it. The J gene is TRBJ2-5, the V gene TRBV12-3 or TRBV12-4; the D call TRBD2 from the table was never checked on the DNA. The CDR3 sequence runs 13 residues, both termini included. The CDR3 is CASTEGLAGAPAL.

The chain has TRBV20-1 and TRBJ2-7; unclear D gene. CDR1 DFQATT and CDR2 SNEGSKA come from the germline V gene (reference sequence). Trimming took 3 bases from V and 1 from J, leaving 16 bases between them. This CDR3 region has 15 residues. The CDR3 sequence: CSASPAELTSYEQYF. The DNA for the CDR3 is TGCAGTGCTAGTCCCGCGGAACTGACTTCCTACGAGCAGTACTTC.

This clonotype showed up many times. The rearrangement links TRBV28 to TRBJ1-3; D ambiguous. The V gene lost 5 bases and the J gene lost 1 base, with 18 bases spanning the gap. The length of the CDR3 is 17 residues. Germline loops: CDR1 MDHEN, CDR2 SYDVKM. Here the CDR3 reads CASSDPLMEGSGNTIYF. The CDR3 DNA follows: TGTGCCAGCAGTGACCCCTTGATGGAGGGTTCTGGAAACACCATATATTTT.

Ten or more counts support this clonotype. The chain combines TRBV20-1 with TRBJ2-3; D could derive from TRBD1 or TRBD2 (5 bases each). The V gene lost 5 bases and the J gene lost 1 base, with 16 bases spanning the gap. The CDR3 totals 15 residues. Per germline, CDR1 DFQATT and CDR2 SNEGSKA (reference sequence). CDR3 loop: CSAQPGTMGTDTQYF. The CDR3 nucleotides read TGCAGTGCTCAGCCTGGGACGATGGGCACAGATACGCAGTATTTT.

The chain combines TRBV7-8 with TRBJ1-5, with D possibly TRBD1 on 6 matching bases. CDR1 is SGHVS, CDR2 FQNEAQ, per germline. The CDR3 length is 14 residues. Trimming left V 5 bases short and J 5 bases short, with 13 bases between. The CDR3, as DNA: TGTGCCAGCAGCCCGAACAGGGCTTATCAGCCCCAGCATTTT. It codes for CASSPNRAYQPQHF.

This rearrangement joins TRBV3-1 to TRBJ2-7, with D tentatively TRBD1 (6 bases). This CDR3 contains 12 residues. Germline CDR1 is LGHDT and CDR2 is YNNKEL (reference sequence). V was pared by 2 bases and J by 4 bases, with 6 bases between. The CDR3: CASSQTGYEQYF. DNA of the CDR3: TGTGCCAGCAGCCAAACAGGGTACGAGCAGTACTTC.

This clonotype came up a few times. The chain is built from TRBV7-9 and TRBJ2-3, with no clear D. Trimming took off 5 bases at V and 5 bases at J, with 11 bases between the two ends. CDR3 length: 13 amino acids. CDR1 and CDR2 from the germline V gene are SEHNR and FQNEAQ (reference sequence). The CDR3 loop reads CASSLLGGDTQYF. The CDR3 bases are TGTGCCAGCAGCCTTCTAGGCGGAGATACGCAGTATTTT.